The rows below give T cell receptor beta chains drawn from one sample of a study of cytomegalovirus exposure and HLA in healthy donors. Produced via immunoSEQ multiplex PCR; TCRdb's table is partial and in-frame only. The table includes under 200,000 clones, around four fifths detected once. Sequencing used PBMCs. The receptors derive from a woman between 45 and 65 years old in good health and CMV-seropositive. CDR3s include the opening cysteine and the closing phenylalanine or tryptophan.

TRBV2,TRBJ1-1,CASSQGGAEAFF
TRBV29-1,TRBJ1-2,CSVATRAGHGYTF
TRBV10-3,TRBJ1-5,CAISDSYQPQHF
TRBV7-7,TRBJ2-3,CASSSLGQGTDTQYF
TRBV2,TRBJ1-5,CASSSGVNQPQHF
TRBV7-2,TRBJ2-3,CATSRYSYSTDTQYF
TRBV4-1,TRBJ2-3,CAALCPRKQGVKADTSTDTQYF
TRBV20-1,TRBJ1-2,CSASMNYGYTF
TRBV4-3,TRBJ1-4,CASSHNVATNEKLFF
TRBV6-6,TRBJ1-3,CASSYSSGVSGNTIYF
TRBV18,TRBJ2-2,CASSPTQGAGELFF
TRBV28,TRBJ1-5,CASSLVGPISNQPQHF
TRBV18,TRBJ1-6,CASSPAVGTAYNSPLHF
TRBV7-9,TRBJ1-2,CSSSWDSGGRVYTF
TRBV5-1,TRBJ1-4,CASSLLAGTGGLNEKLFF
TRBV7-2,TRBJ2-7,CASSYGGLAVLSYEQYF
TRBV5-8,TRBJ1-4,CASYYVREKLFF
TRBV15,TRBJ2-1,CATSSGPLNEQFF
TRBV14,TRBJ2-3,CASSQGTYSTDTQYF
TRBV19,NA,CASSIRLGTRFHEQYF
TRBV14,TRBJ1-2,CASSQDTYYGYTF
TRBV28,TRBJ1-5,CASSFWGMRQPQHF
TRBV5-1,TRBJ2-3,CASSLALPGGTSAHYTQYF
TRBV2,TRBJ2-7,CARGGQGSREQYF
TRBV5-1,TRBJ1-1,CASSLIQGMNTEAFF
TRBV6-6,TRBJ2-5,CASSSTGTGAQETQYF
TRBV19,TRBJ1-5,CASSLRGSNQPQHF
TRBV7-2,TRBJ1-4,CASSQGGGTANEKLFF
TRBV19,TRBJ2-2,CASSIKRQGRWLRNTGELFF
TRBV29-1,TRBJ1-1,CSVKTGWDTEAFF
TRBV7-2,TRBJ2-7,CASSLGQAQSSYEQYF
TRBV7-9,TRBJ2-7,CASSGEAYEQYF
TRBV2,TRBJ2-1,CASSSRGREGNEQFF
TRBV14,TRBJ2-7,CASSLQGTSYF
TRBV7-3,TRBJ2-3,CASSFTAAPSDTQYF
TRBV5-1,TRBJ1-1,CASSLTLDKNTEAFF
TRBV7-2,TRBJ2-1,CASSLDWREENEQFF
TRBV5-1,TRBJ1-4,CASSSPSGGTTNEKLFF
TRBV4-2,TRBJ2-1,CASSQDPGTSGSGEQFF
TRBV10-3,TRBJ1-1,CAISEETMENTEAFF
TRBV6-1,TRBJ1-4,CASSAGRQSVTNEKLFF
TRBV28,NA,CASTRTGVYEQYF
TRBV5-1,TRBJ1-5,CASRRTGGNQPQHF
TRBV7-6,TRBJ2-5,CASSPGQGLRLAQYF
TRBV5-4,TRBJ1-1,CASSLDRVGAFF
TRBV27,TRBJ2-2,CASSLTRGGTGELFF
TRBV23-1,TRBJ2-5,CAGAQEETQYF
TRBV6-5,TRBJ1-5,CASSLDYSNQPQHF
TRBV27,TRBJ2-2,CASSRRLAGGWELFF
TRBV5-1,TRBJ2-1,CASSLSRDSPVYEQFF
TRBV4-2,TRBJ1-3,CASSPRDRGSGNTIYF